This entry features one T cell receptor beta chain sequence. The antigen is undetermined. The sample is drawn from a study of T cells in Graves' hyperthyroidism and ophthalmopathy. Points from the study as a whole: The model anticipated ophthalmopathy a median about 7.1 months pre-onset. Ophthalmopathy could be told apart from stable hyperthyroidism with a 13 V-J model.

What was amplified from RNA transcripts were TCR beta CDR3 regions. Using the HTBI primer set, a first-round RT-PCR was run on the TCR CDR3. MiXCR was run by TCRdb on the multiplex PCR reads, yielding one entry per CDR3 protein. Of under 300,000 distinct CDR3 sequences listed, roughly 15% are singletons. This CDR3 spans 15 amino acids. V dropped 5 bases and J dropped 5 bases, with 19 bases sitting between them. Germline lookup yields CDR1 SEHNR and CDR2 FQNEAQ (reference sequence). Using more than 7.5 ml of fresh peripheral blood, PBMCs were prepared. Sequencing was done on a sample of blood. The receptor was derived from a woman aged 40 to 55 with Graves' hyperthyroidism. The rearrangement links TRBV7-9 to TRBJ2-7; D might be TRBD1 (6 bases). This CDR3 is CASSPAQGSQDEQYF. Here the CDR3 DNA reads TGTGCCAGCAGCCCCGCCCAGGGGTCCCAAGACGAGCAGTACTTC.